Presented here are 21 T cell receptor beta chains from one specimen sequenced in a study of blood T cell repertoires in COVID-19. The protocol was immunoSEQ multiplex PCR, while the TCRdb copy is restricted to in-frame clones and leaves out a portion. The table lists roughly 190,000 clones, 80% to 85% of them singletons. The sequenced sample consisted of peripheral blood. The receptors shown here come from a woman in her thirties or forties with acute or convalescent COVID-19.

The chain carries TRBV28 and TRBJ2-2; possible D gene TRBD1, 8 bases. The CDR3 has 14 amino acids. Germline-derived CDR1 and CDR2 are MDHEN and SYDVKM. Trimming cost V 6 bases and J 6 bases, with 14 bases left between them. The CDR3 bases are TGTGCCAGCAGCGAAACAGGGGGGGCCGGGGAGCTGTTTTTT. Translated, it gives CASSETGGAGELFF.

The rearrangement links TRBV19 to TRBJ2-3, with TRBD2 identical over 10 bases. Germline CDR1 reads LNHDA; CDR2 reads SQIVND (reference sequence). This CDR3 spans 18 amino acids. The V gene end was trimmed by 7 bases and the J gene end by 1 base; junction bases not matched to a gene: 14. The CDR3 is CASTRESSGGRGTDTQYF. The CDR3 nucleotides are TGTGCCAGTACCCGAGAGAGTAGCGGGGGGCGGGGCACAGATACGCAGTATTTT.

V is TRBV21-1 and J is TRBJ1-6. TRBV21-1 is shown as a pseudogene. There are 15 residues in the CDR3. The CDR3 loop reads CASSNRGKFRSPLHF. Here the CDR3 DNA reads TGTGCCAGCAGCAATCGGGGGAAATTTAGGTCACCCCTCCACTTT.

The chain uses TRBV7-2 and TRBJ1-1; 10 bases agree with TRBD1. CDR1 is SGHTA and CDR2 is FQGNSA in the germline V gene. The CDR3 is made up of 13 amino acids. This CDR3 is CAGGQGQNTEAFF. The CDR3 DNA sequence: TGTGCGGGGGGACAGGGGCAGAACACTGAAGCTTTCTTT.

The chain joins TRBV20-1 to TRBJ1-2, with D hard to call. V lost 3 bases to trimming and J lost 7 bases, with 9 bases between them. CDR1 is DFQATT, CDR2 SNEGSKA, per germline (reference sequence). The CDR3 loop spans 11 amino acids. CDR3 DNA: TGCAGTGCTAGTTTCGCGGGTGGCTACACCTTC. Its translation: CSASFAGGYTF.

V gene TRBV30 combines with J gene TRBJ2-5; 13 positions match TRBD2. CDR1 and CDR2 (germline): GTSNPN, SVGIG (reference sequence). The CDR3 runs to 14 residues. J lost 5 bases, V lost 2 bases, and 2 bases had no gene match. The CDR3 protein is CAWSTSGRVETQYF. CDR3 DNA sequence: TGTGCCTGGAGTACTAGCGGGAGGGTGGAGACCCAGTACTTC.

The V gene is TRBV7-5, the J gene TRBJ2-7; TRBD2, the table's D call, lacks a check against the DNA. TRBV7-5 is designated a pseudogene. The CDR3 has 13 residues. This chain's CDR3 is CVRSCRGPYEQYF. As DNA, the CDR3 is TGTGTCAGAAGCTGCAGAGGTCCCTACGAGCAGTACTTC.

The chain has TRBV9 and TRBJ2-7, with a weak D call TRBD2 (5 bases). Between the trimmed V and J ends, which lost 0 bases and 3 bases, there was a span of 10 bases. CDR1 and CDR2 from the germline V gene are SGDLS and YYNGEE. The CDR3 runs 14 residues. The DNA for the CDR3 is TGTGCCAGCAGCGTAGACGGAGGCGTCTACGAGCAGTACTTC. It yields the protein CASSVDGGVYEQYF.

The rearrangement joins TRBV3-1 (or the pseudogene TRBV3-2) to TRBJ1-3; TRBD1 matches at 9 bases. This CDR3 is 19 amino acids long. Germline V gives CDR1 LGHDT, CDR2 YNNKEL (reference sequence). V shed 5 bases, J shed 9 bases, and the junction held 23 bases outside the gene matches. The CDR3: CASSTHLSRGTGWGSTIYF. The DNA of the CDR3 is TGTGCCAGCAGCACCCACCTCTCAAGGGGGACAGGGTGGGGGAGCACCATATATTTT.

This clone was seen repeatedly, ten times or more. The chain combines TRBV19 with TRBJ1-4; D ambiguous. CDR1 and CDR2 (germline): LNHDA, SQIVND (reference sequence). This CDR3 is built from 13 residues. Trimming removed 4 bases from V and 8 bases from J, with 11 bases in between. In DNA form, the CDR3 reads TGTGCCAGTAGTACGTCCACGCGGGAAAAACTGTTTTTT. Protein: CASSTSTREKLFF.

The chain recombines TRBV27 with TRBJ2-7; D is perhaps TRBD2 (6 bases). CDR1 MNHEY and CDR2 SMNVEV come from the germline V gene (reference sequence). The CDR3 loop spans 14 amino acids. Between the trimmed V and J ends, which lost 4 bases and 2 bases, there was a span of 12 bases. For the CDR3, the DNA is TGTGCCAGCAGTTCAGGCGGGGTCCCCTACGAGCAGTACTTC. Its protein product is CASSSGGVPYEQYF.

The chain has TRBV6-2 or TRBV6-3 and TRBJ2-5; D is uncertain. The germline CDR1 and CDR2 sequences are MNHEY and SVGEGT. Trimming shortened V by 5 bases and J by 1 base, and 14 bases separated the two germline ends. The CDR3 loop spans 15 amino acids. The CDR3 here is CASSPRRGTQETQYF. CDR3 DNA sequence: TGTGCCAGCAGTCCCCGACGAGGCACCCAAGAGACCCAGTACTTC.

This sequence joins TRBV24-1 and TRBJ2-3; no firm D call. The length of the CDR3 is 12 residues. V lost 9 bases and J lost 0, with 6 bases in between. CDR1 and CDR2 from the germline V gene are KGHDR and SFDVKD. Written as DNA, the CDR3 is TGTGCCACCGCTCAGAGCACAGATACGCAGTATTTT. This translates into CATAQSTDTQYF.

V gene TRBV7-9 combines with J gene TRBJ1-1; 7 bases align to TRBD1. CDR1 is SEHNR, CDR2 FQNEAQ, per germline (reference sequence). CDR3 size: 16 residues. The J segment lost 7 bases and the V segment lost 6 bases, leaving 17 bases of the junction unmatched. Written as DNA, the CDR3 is TGTGCCAGCAGACCGCCAACGGGACAGATTATTAGTGAAGCTTTCTTT. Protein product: CASRPPTGQIISEAFF.

CDR3 sequence reads: CASSLDRSLYEQYF. CDR3 DNA sequence: TGCGCCAGCAGCCTGGACAGGAGCCTCTACGAGCAGTACTTC. The V and J genes are TRBV5-1 and TRBJ2-7; TRBD1 aligns across 7 bases. This CDR3 region has 14 residues. After removal of 4 bases from V and 3 bases from J, the junction contained 7 bases not matched to a gene. Germline CDR1 reads SGHRS; CDR2 reads YFSETQ.

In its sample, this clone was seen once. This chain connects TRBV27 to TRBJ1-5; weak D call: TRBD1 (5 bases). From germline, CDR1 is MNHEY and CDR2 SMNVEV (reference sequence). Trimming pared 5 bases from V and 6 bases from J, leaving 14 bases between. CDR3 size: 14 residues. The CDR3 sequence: CASSRRANGQPQHF. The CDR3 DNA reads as TGTGCCAGCAGTCGCAGGGCAAATGGTCAGCCCCAGCATTTT.

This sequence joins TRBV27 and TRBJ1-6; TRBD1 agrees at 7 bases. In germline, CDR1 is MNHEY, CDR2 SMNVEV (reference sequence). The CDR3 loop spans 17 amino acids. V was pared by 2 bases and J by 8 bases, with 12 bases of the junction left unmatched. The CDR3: CASSLGFGRGPDSPLHF. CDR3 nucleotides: TGTGCCAGCAGTTTAGGTTTCGGGAGGGGGCCGGATTCACCCCTCCACTTT.

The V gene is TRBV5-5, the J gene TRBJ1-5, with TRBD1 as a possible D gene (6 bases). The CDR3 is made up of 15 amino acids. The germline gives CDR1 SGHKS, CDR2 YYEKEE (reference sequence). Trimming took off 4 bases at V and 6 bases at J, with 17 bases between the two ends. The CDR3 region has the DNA TGTGCCAGCAGCGGGGCGGCCGGGGGGCGTCAGCCCCAGCATTTT. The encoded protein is CASSGAAGGRQPQHF.

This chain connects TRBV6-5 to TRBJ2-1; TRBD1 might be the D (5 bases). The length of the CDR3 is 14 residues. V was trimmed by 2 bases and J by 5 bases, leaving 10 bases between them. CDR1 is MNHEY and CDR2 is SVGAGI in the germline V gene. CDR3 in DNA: TGTGCCAGCAGTTACGTTGCGACAGACAATGAGCAGTTCTTC. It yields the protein CASSYVATDNEQFF.

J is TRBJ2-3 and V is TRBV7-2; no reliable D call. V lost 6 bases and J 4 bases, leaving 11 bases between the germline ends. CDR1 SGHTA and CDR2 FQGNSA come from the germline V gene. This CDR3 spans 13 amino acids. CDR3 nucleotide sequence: TGTGCCAGCAGGCCCACCGCGGCAGATACGCAGTATTTT. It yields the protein CASRPTAADTQYF.

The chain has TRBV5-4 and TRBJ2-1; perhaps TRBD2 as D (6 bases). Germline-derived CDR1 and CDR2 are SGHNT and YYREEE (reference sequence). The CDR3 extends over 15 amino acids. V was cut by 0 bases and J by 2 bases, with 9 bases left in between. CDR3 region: CASSLAGGTYNEQFF. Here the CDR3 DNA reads TGTGCCAGCAGCTTGGCCGGGGGAACCTACAATGAGCAGTTCTTC.